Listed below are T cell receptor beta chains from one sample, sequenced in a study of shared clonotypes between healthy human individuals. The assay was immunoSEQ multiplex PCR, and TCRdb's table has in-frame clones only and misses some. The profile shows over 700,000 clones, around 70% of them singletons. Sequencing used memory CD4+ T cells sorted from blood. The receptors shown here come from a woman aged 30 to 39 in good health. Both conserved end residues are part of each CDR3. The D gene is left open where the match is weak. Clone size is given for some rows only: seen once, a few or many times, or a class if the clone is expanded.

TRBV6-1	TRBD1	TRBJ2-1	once	CASTPGQGVNEQFF	TGTGCCAGTACACCCGGACAGGGCGTCAATGAGCAGTTCTTC
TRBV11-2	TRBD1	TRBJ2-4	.	CASSFQGAVVKNIQYF	TGTGCCAGCAGCTTTCAGGGGGCGGTTGTCAAAAACATTCAGTACTTC
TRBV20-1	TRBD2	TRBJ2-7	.	CSAAGGIEQYF	TGCAGTGCTGCCGGGGGGATCGAGCAGTACTTC
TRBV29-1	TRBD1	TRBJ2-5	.	CSVLTGKETQYF	TGCAGCGTTCTGACAGGGAAAGAGACCCAGTACTTC
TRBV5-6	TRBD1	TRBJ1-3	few	CASSLWDRGSGNTIYF	TGTGCCAGCAGCTTGTGGGACAGGGGAAGTGGAAACACCATATATTTT
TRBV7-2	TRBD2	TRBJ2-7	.	CASSPQGPHRGRERYEQYF	TGTGCCAGCAGCCCCCAAGGCCCCCATCGCGGGAGGGAAAGGTACGAGCAGTACTTC
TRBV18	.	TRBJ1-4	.	CASSADRALNEKLFF	TGTGCCAGCTCAGCCGACCGAGCCTTGAATGAAAAACTGTTTTTT
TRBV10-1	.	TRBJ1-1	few	CASSPGENTEAFF	TGCGCCAGCAGTCCAGGGGAGAACACTGAAGCTTTCTTT
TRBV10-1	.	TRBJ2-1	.	CASSPGLGNEQFF	TGCGCCAGCAGTCCGGGATTAGGGAATGAGCAGTTCTTC
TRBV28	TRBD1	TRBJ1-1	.	CASSEAPGQGWGTEAFF	TGTGCCAGCAGTGAGGCCCCGGGACAGGGTTGGGGCACTGAAGCTTTCTTT
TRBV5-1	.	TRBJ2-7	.	CASSLEPGLNYEQYF	TGCGCCAGCAGCTTGGAGCCAGGGTTGAACTACGAGCAGTACTTC
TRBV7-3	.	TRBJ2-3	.	CASSSKDTQYF	TGTGCCAGCAGCTCTAAAGATACGCAGTATTTT
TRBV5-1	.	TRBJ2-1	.	CASSLVGPAVDEQFF	TGCGCCAGCAGCTTGGTAGGTCCGGCTGTCGATGAGCAGTTCTTC
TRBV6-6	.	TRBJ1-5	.	CASSPGGNSNQPQHF	TGTGCCAGCAGTCCGGGGGGGAACAGCAATCAGCCCCAGCATTTT
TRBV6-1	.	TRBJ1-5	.	CASTGDRNQPQHF	TGTGCCAGCACTGGGGATCGCAATCAGCCCCAGCATTTT
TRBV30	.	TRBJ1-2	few	CAWSSGFYRYGYTF	TGTGCCTGGAGTTCGGGGTTTTATCGCTATGGCTACACCTTC
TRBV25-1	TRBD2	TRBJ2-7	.	CASRAIAGGSYEQYF	TGTGCCAGCAGAGCTATAGCGGGAGGATCCTACGAGCAGTACTTC
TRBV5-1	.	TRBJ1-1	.	CASRSEAGIISEAFF	TGCGCCAGCAGGTCTGAGGCAGGGATCATATCTGAAGCTTTCTTT
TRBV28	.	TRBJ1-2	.	CASSLDGGLVYGYTF	TGTGCCAGCAGTTTAGATGGGGGGCTCGTCTATGGCTACACCTTC
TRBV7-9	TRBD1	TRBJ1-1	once	CASSFSGTGVSEAFF	TGTGCCAGCAGCTTCTCCGGGACAGGGGTATCTGAAGCTTTCTTT
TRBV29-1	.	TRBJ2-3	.	CSVVRGRAYTDTQYF	TGCAGCGTCGTCCGGGGTAGAGCTTACACAGATACGCAGTATTTT
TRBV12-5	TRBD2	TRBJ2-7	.	CASGWSSAGVLPYEQYF	TGTGCTAGTGGTTGGTCCTCAGCGGGAGTCCTCCCCTACGAGCAGTACTTC
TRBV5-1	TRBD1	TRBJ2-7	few	CASSARTGTYEQYF	TGCGCCAGCAGCGCCCGGACAGGGACCTACGAGCAGTACTTC
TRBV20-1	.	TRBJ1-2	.	CTLPGSHGYTF	TGCACCTTACCCGGTTCCCATGGCTACACCTTC
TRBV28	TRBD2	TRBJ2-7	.	CASSVPSGRPAPEQYF	TGTGCCAGCAGTGTACCTAGCGGGAGGCCCGCACCCGAGCAGTACTTC
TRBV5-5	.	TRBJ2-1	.	CASSLGIIPGNEQFF	TGTGCCAGCAGCTTGGGGATTATACCTGGGAATGAGCAGTTCTTC
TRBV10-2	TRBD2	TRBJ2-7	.	CASSAGVSGRERLSYEQYF	TGCGCCAGCAGTGCTGGAGTTAGCGGGAGAGAGAGGCTCTCCTACGAGCAGTACTTC
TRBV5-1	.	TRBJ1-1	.	CASSVTGNTEAFF	TGCGCCAGCAGCGTAACAGGAAACACTGAAGCTTTCTTT
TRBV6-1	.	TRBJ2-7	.	CASSEALGEPYEQYF	TGTGCCAGCAGTGAAGCGCTCGGAGAGCCCTACGAGCAGTACTTC
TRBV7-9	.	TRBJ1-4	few	CASSLDGGLANEKLFF	TGTGCCAGCAGCTTAGATGGGGGGCTGGCTAATGAAAAACTGTTTTTT
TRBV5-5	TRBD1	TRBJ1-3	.	CASSFQGQGAGNTIYF	TGTGCCAGCAGCTTCCAGGGACAGGGCGCGGGAAACACCATATATTTT
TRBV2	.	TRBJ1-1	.	CASSEIAGNTEAFF	TGTGCCAGCAGTGAAATCGCAGGGAACACTGAAGCTTTCTTT
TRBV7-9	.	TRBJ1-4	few	CASSPAGGAYEKLFF	TGTGCCAGCAGCCCCGCCGGGGGGGCATATGAAAAACTGTTTTTT
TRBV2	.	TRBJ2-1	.	CASSELAPSNEQFF	TGTGCCAGCAGTGAACTAGCGCCATCCAATGAGCAGTTCTTC
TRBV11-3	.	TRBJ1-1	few	CASSLTPDTEAFF	TGTGCCAGCAGCTTAACACCGGACACTGAAGCTTTCTTT
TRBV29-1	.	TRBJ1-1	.	CSVSAGPNTEAFF	TGCAGCGTTTCAGCAGGACCGAACACTGAAGCTTTCTTT
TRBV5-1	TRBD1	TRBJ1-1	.	CASSFTGGETAFF	TGCGCCAGCAGCTTTACAGGGGGCGAAACGGCTTTCTTT
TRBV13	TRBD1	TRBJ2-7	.	CASSSGQGIYEQYF	TGTGCCAGCAGCTCCGGACAGGGGATCTACGAGCAGTACTTC
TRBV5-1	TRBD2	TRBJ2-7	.	CASSLAMTSGSPYEQYF	TGCGCCAGCAGCTTGGCCATGACTAGCGGGAGTCCCTACGAGCAGTACTTC
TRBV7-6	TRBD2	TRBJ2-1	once	CASSPRPGTSGYNEQFF	TGTGCCAGCAGCCCCCGCCCCGGGACTAGCGGCTACAATGAGCAGTTCTTC
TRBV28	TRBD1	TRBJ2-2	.	CASSLSYRDSHANTGELFF	TGTGCCAGCAGTTTGAGTTACCGGGACAGCCACGCGAACACCGGGGAGCTGTTTTTT
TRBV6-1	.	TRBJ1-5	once	CASSESGTPQPQHF	TGTGCCAGCAGTGAATCGGGCACGCCTCAGCCCCAGCATTTT
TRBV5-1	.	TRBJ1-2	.	CASSLEQGSYGYTF	TGCGCCAGCAGCTTGGAACAGGGAAGCTATGGCTACACCTTC
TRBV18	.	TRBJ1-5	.	CASQQGRNQPQHF	TGTGCCAGCCAACAGGGTCGCAATCAGCCCCAGCATTTT
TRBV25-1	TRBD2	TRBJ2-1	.	CATQRTSGSYNEQFF	TGTGCCACCCAAAGGACTAGCGGGAGTTACAATGAGCAGTTCTTC
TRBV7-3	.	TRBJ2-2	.	CASSLEQSTGELFF	TGTGCCAGCAGCTTAGAACAGTCCACCGGGGAGCTGTTTTTT
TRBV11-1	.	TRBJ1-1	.	CASSRTANTEAFF	TGTGCCAGCAGCCGAACAGCCAACACTGAAGCTTTCTTT
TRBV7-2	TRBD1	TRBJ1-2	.	CASSLEVDRVGDGYTF	TGTGCCAGCAGCTTAGAAGTCGACAGGGTGGGGGATGGCTACACCTTC
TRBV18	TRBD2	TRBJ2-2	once	CASSPGLANTGELFF	TGTGCCAGCTCACCAGGACTAGCGAACACCGGGGAGCTGTTTTTT
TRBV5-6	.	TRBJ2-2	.	CASSLGVHRAGELFF	TGTGCCAGCAGCCTGGGAGTTCATAGGGCCGGGGAGCTGTTTTTT
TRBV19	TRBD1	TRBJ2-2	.	CASKAGQGGTGELFF	TGTGCCAGTAAAGCGGGACAGGGAGGAACCGGGGAGCTGTTTTTT
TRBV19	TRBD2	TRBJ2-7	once	CASSISGLAKTYEQYF	TGTGCCAGTAGTATCTCAGGACTAGCGAAAACTTACGAGCAGTACTTC
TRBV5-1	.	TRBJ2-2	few	CASSPGTESTGELFF	TGCGCCAGCAGCCCGGGGACGGAGAGCACCGGGGAGCTGTTTTTT